The table lists the clone carrying this T cell receptor (beta chain) with many counts. No antigen is known for it. This sample stems from a study of T-cell memory formation after mild COVID-19. Study background: Largely, TCR clusters stayed within a single donor. Study-level results: The SARS-CoV-2 specificity of second-wave clones reaching peak at day 37 remained unverified. Certain responding clones were present in pre-infection memory, suggesting participation of cross-reactive memory.

TCRdb redid the calling of the 5' RACE reads with MiXCR, one entry per CDR3 protein. The data hold about 340,000 distinct CDR3 sequences, with under 15% observed a single time. CDR3 length: 14 amino acids. Germline values: CDR1 SGHRS, CDR2 YFSETQ. Trimming stripped 4 bases from V and 0 bases from J, with 10 bases between. Sequenced material: PBMCs or a T cell subset sorted from them (not recorded which). The receptor was isolated from a man aged 18-30 years who had mild COVID-19 (a few samples of this study predate the infection). Cell type and time point are not known. V gene TRBV5-1 combines with J gene TRBJ1-1; D not certain. The CDR3 protein is CASSRQSMNTEAFF. The CDR3 coding sequence is TGCGCCAGCAGCCGCCAGTCCATGAACACTGAAGCTTTCTTT.